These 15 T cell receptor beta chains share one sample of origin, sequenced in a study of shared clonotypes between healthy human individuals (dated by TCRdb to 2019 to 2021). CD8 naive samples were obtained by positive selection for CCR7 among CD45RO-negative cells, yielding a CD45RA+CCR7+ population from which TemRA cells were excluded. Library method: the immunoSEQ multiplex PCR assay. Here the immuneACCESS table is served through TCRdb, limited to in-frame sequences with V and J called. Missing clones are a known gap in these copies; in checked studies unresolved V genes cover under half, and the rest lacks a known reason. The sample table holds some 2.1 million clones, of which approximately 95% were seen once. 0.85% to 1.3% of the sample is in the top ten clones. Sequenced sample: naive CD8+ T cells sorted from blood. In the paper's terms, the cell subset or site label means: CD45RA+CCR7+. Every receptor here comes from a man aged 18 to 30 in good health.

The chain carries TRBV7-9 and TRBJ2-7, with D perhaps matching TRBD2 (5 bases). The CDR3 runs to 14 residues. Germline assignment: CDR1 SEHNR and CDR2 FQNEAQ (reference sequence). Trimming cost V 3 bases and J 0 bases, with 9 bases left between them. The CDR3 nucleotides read TGTGCCAGCAGCTTGGACTCGACCTCCTACGAGCAGTACTTC. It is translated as CASSLDSTSYEQYF.

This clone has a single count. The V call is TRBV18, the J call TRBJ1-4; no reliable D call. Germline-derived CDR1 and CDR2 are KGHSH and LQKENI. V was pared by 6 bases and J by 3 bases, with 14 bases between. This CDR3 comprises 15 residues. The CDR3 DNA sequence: TGTGCCAGCTCGCCCACCCAGGACTCTAATGAAAAACTGTTTTTT. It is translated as CASSPTQDSNEKLFF.

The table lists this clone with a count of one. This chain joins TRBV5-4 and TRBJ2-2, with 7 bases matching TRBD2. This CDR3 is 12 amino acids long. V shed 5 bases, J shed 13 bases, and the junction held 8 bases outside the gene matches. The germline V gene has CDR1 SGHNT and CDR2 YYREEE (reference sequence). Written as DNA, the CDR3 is TGTGCCAGCAGTCTGGGGGAGGGTTGGCTGTTTTTT. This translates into CASSLGEGWLFF. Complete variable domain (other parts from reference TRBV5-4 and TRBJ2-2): ETGVTQSPTHLIKTRGQQVTLRCSSQSGHNTVSWYQQALGQGPQFIFQYYREEENGRGNFPPRFSGLQFPNYSSELNVNALELDDSALYLCASSLGEGWLFFGEGSRLTVL.

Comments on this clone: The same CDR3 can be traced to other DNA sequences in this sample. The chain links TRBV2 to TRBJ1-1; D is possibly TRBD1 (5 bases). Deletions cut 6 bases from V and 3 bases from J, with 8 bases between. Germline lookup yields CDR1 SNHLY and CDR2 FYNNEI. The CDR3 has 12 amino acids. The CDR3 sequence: CASRGVDTEAFF. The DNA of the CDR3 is TGTGCCAGCAGGGGGGTAGACACTGAAGCTTTCTTT.

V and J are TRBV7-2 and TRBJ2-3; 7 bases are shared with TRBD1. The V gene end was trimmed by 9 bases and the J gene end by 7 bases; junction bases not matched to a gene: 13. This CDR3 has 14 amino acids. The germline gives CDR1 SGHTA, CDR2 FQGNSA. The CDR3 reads CASTSEGALYTQYF. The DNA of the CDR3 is TGTGCCAGTACATCCGAGGGGGCCTTATATACGCAGTATTTT.

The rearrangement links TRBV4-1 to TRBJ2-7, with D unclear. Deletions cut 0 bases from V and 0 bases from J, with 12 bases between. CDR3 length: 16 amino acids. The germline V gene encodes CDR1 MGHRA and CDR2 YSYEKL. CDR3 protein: CASSQDPGPSSYEQYF. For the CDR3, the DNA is TGCGCCAGCAGCCAAGATCCCGGACCTTCCTCCTACGAGCAGTACTTC.

Written as DNA, the CDR3 is TGTGCCAGCAGCCCCTTCTCAGGACAGGGTCACACCATATATTTT. Encoded protein: CASSPFSGQGHTIYF. The chain couples TRBV11-2 to TRBJ1-3; 8 bases are shared with TRBD1. Unmatched junction bases numbered 11, after V lost 5 bases and J lost 8 bases. The CDR3 sequence is 15 residues long. Germline loops: CDR1 SGHAT, CDR2 FQNNGV.

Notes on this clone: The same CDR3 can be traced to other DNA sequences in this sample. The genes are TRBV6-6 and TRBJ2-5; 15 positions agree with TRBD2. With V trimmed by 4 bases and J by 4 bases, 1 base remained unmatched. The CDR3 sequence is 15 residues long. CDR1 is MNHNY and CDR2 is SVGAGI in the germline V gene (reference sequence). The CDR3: CASSSGLAGGETQYF. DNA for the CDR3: TGTGCCAGCAGTTCGGGACTAGCGGGAGGAGAGACCCAGTACTTC.

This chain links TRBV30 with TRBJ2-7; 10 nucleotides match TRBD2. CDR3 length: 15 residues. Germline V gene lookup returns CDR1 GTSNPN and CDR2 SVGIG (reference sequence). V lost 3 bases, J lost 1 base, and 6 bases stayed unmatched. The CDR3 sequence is CAWSHLAGVSYEQYF. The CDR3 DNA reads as TGTGCCTGGAGCCACCTAGCGGGAGTGTCCTACGAGCAGTACTTC.

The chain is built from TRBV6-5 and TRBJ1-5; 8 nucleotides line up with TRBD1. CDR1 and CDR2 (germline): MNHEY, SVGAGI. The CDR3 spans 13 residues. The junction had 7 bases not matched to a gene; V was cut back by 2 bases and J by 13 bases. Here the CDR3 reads CASSYEAGGTQHF. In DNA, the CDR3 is TGTGCCAGCAGTTACGAGGCAGGGGGCACTCAGCATTTT.

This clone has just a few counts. The CDR3 bases are TGTGCCAGCAGTTTAGTGACAGGGAGCTACGAGCAGTACTTC. Encoded protein: CASSLVTGSYEQYF. The rearrangement joins TRBV27 to TRBJ2-7; 7 bases line up with TRBD1. This CDR3 comprises 14 residues. V gave up 2 bases and J gave up 3 bases; unmatched junction bases: 4. Germline loops: CDR1 MNHEY, CDR2 SMNVEV (reference sequence).

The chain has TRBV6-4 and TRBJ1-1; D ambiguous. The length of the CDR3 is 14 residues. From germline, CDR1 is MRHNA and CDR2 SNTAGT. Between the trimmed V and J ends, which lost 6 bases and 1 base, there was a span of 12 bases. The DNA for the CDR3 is TGTGCCAGCAGCGGAGGAGGGAAGAACACTGAAGCTTTCTTT. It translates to CASSGGGKNTEAFF.

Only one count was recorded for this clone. The CDR3 region is CASSLNLAGTGELFF. CDR3 nucleotide sequence: TGTGCCAGCAGCTTAAACCTAGCAGGCACCGGGGAGCTGTTTTTT. J is TRBJ2-2 and V is TRBV11-3; D possibly corresponds to TRBD2 (5 bases). The CDR3 totals 15 residues. Trimming took off 2 bases at V and 4 bases at J, with 11 bases between the two ends. Germline V gene lookup returns CDR1 SGHNT and CDR2 YENEEA.

The DNA of the CDR3 is TGTGCCAGCAGCCCGTCCTTGGGAAAGATTTCCTACGAGCAGTACTTC. Its protein product is CASSPSLGKISYEQYF. This chain connects TRBV27 to TRBJ2-7, with D unresolved. CDR3 length: 16 amino acids. Germline CDR1 MNHEY, CDR2 SMNVEV (reference sequence). Trimming shortened V by 6 bases and J by 1 base, and 19 bases separated the two germline ends.

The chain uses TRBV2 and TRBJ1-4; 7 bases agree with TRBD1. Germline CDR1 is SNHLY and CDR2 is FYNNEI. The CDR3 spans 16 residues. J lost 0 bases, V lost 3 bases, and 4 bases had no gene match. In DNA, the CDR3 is TGTGCCAGCAGTGACGGGACAGAAGCAACTAATGAAAAACTGTTTTTT. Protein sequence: CASSDGTEATNEKLFF.